Below are 6 T cell receptor beta chains sequenced from a single sample in a study of blood T cell repertoires in COVID-19. The table came from immunoSEQ multiplex PCR; TCRdb's copy has only in-frame clones and leaves some out. In the table there are over 85,000 clones, about nine tenths of which are singletons. The sample was peripheral blood. These receptors all come from a human donor in a cohort sampled during active COVID-19.

The V and J genes are TRBV18 and TRBJ2-7; TRBD1 matches 9 bases. The CDR3 runs 16 residues. Trimming removed 2 bases from V and 3 bases from J; junction bases left unmatched: 8. Per germline, CDR1 KGHSH and CDR2 LQKENI. CDR3 region: CASSPTRTGALYEQYF. The CDR3 region has the DNA TGTGCCAGCTCACCAACCCGGACAGGGGCCCTCTACGAGCAGTACTTC.

The rearrangement joins TRBV29-1 to TRBJ1-1; D is possibly TRBD1 (5 bases). V was pared by 6 bases and J by 5 bases, with 10 bases between. The CDR3 consists of 11 residues. Germline CDR1 SQVTM, CDR2 ANQGSEA. The CDR3 DNA follows: TGCAGCGTGATCAGGGATACTGAAGCTTTCTTT. Protein sequence: CSVIRDTEAFF. The full variable domain, with the rest looked up from reference TRBV29-1 and TRBJ1-1, is SAVISQKPSRDICQRGTSLTIQCQVDSQVTMMFWYRQQPGQSLTLIATANQGSEATYESGFVIDKFPISRPNLTFSTLTVSNMSPEDSSIYLCSVIRDTEAFFGQGTRLTVV.

This chain uses TRBV19 with TRBJ2-7; 7 bases match TRBD1. Losses at the gene ends were 7 bases for V and 5 bases for J; bases not matched to a gene: 11. CDR1 LNHDA and CDR2 SQIVND come from the germline V gene (reference sequence). This CDR3 is built from 14 residues. The CDR3 sequence is CASTRTDRPHEQYF. CDR3 DNA: TGTGCCAGTACTCGCACGGACAGGCCCCACGAGCAGTACTTC. Full variable domain (missing parts from reference TRBV19 and TRBJ2-7): DGGITQSPKYLFRKEGQNVTLSCEQNLNHDAMYWYRQDPGQGLRLIYYSQIVNDFQKGDIAEGYSVSREKKESFPLTVTSAQKNPTAFYLCASTRTDRPHEQYFGPGTRLTVT.

V gene TRBV6-5 combines with J gene TRBJ1-2, with D tentatively TRBD1 (5 bases). The CDR3 is 15 residues long. In germline, CDR1 is MNHEY, CDR2 SVGAGI. V lost 6 bases to trimming and J lost 4 bases, with 18 bases between them. CDR3 residues: CASSPSGVGGYGYTF. The CDR3 DNA reads as TGTGCCAGCAGCCCATCGGGGGTAGGCGGCTATGGCTACACCTTC.

V usage is TRBV9 and J usage is TRBJ2-2; 8 bases line up with TRBD2. The V segment lost 4 bases and the J segment 6 bases; nucleotides outside the gene matches: 8. CDR3 length: 15 residues. Germline loops: CDR1 SGDLS, CDR2 YYNGEE. The CDR3, as DNA: TGTGCCAGCAGCCCCGGGACTAGTGGTCCCGGGGAGCTGTTTTTT. Protein product: CASSPGTSGPGELFF.

This chain links TRBV5-8 with TRBJ2-1; perhaps TRBD2 as D (6 bases). This CDR3 is built from 13 residues. The germline gives CDR1 SGHTS, CDR2 YDEGEE. V was pared by 4 bases and J by 6 bases, with 11 bases between. DNA for the CDR3: TGTGCCAGCAGCCTAGCGATCCCCAATGAGCAGTTCTTC. As protein: CASSLAIPNEQFF. Using reference TRBV5-8 and TRBJ2-1 for the parts outside the CDR3, the full variable domain is EAGVTQSPTHLIKTRGQQATLRCSPISGHTSVYWYQQALGLGLQFLLWYDEGEERNRGNFPPRFSGRQFPNYSSELNVNALELEDSALYLCASSLAIPNEQFFGPGTRLTVL.